Included here is one TCR beta chain sequence, with context. What it recognizes is unknown. The sample belongs to a study of T-cell memory formation after mild COVID-19. Study results and limitations: Among clones peaking at day 37 in the second wave, SARS-CoV-2 specificity remained unconfirmed. Later expanders leaned CD4+, whereas clones that contracted between day 15 and 85 were balanced CD4/CD8.

Via MiXCR, TCRdb re-called the 5' RACE reads, giving one row per CDR3 protein. The data hold 250,000 to 350,000 distinct CDR3 sequences, with roughly 17% observed a single time. The CDR3 has 12 amino acids. V was pared by 4 bases and J by 7 bases, with 8 bases between. Germline loops: CDR1 SGHTA, CDR2 FQGTGA. The specimen sequenced was PBMCs or a T cell subset sorted from them (not recorded which). The V gene is TRBV7-3, the J gene TRBJ2-1, with TRBD1 as a possible D gene (5 bases). The TCR originated in a man aged 18 to 30 who had mild COVID-19 (a few samples of this study predate the infection). Cell type and time point are not known. In DNA, the CDR3 is TGTGCCAGCAGCTCCCCAGGGAATGAGCAGTTCTTC. Translating gives CASSSPGNEQFF.